This TCR beta chain was identified in a study of T cells in Graves' hyperthyroidism and ophthalmopathy. Across the whole study: Peripheral blood was acquired at first diagnosis, ahead of any therapy whatsoever.

The CDR3 regions of TCR beta were amplified from RNA transcripts. Using the HTBI primer set, a first-round RT-PCR was run on the TCR CDR3. TCRdb called the multiplex PCR reads again in MiXCR, with one record for every CDR3 protein. The profile shows a few hundred thousand distinct CDR3 sequences, 12% to 15% of them singletons. This CDR3 region has 16 residues. Germline V gene lookup returns CDR1 SGHTA and CDR2 FQGTGA. Trimming removed 6 bases from V and 7 bases from J; junction bases left unmatched: 12. The specimen sequenced was blood. The chain joins TRBV7-3 to TRBJ2-1; TRBD2 matches at 10 bases. This receptor was taken from a woman between 45 and 65 years old with Graves' hyperthyroidism that later progressed to Graves' ophthalmopathy. The CDR3 bases are TGTGCCAGCAGGTCGAAGGTAGCGGGAGGCGGGAATGAGCAGTTCTTC. Protein product: CASRSKVAGGGNEQFF.